These T cell receptor beta chains were read from a single sample in a study of monozygotic twins with inflammatory bowel disease. TCRdb reprocessed the 5' RACE reads, keeping one entry per CDR3 protein, no DNA. This sample contains approximately 330,000 distinct CDR3 sequences. The specimen sequenced was blood. All receptors come from a human donor with ulcerative colitis or Crohn's disease, or a healthy co-twin of an affected twin (not recorded which). Both conserved end residues are part of each CDR3.

TRBV4-2	TRBJ2-5	CASSQGWTSDETQYF
TRBV10-3	TRBJ1-6	CAIRRTGEGSPLHF
TRBV7-2	TRBJ1-6	CASSVGVRQGSYNSPLHF
TRBV12-3/TRBV12-4	TRBJ2-2	CASSFRALDRATGELFF
TRBV5-1	TRBJ2-5	CASSKGDGGETQYF
TRBV29-1	TRBJ1-1	CSARTGTDAEAFF
TRBV7-3	TRBJ2-2	CASSSLNRGLAGRPNTGELFF
TRBV20-1	TRBJ2-7	CSARPGTGNSYEQYF
TRBV4-1	TRBJ1-4	CASSQPPLTKQGEREKLFF
TRBV6-5	TRBJ2-6	CASSYPQTGANVLTF
TRBV18	TRBJ2-5	CASSPPSVETQYF
TRBV7-2	TRBJ1-2	CASSSSSGTGDGYTF
TRBV28	TRBJ1-5	CASSRLQGLQPQHF
TRBV4-1	TRBJ1-1	CASSQGASLNTEAFF
TRBV29-1	TRBJ2-2	CSVAKQNTGELFF
TRBV6-5	TRBJ2-3	CASSYATGRADTQYF
TRBV3-1	TRBJ1-2	CASSVQGYGYTF
TRBV12-3/TRBV12-4	TRBJ2-3	CASIMASTDTQYF
TRBV10-3	TRBJ1-2	CATESEGNGYTF
TRBV18	TRBJ1-1	CASSPGQVRNTEAFF
TRBV3-1	TRBJ2-5	CASSQFVSGAETQYF
TRBV5-5	TRBJ2-3	CASSFGWGAKDTQYF
TRBV6-1	TRBJ2-3	CASSERAGGSSTDTQYF
TRBV9	TRBJ2-1	CASSVDRVDEQFF
TRBV4-2	TRBJ2-7	CASSSRRDRASYEQYF
TRBV5-8	TRBJ2-1	CASSSQVWSYNEQFF
TRBV5-1	TRBJ2-2	CASSLAVRKNTGELFF
TRBV5-1	TRBJ2-7	CASSKNPGQGYEQYF
TRBV30	TRBJ2-3	CAWSVSGLTDTQYF
TRBV15	TRBJ2-1	CATSRGRGGNEQFF
TRBV7-2	TRBJ2-1	CASSQMVAALNNEQFF
TRBV28	TRBJ2-5	CASSQAGTGIPWYQETQYF
TRBV27	TRBJ2-2	CASMRGLADTGELFF
TRBV5-1	TRBJ2-6	CASSLGGAGANVLTF
TRBV20-1	TRBJ2-7	CSAIGSYEQYF
TRBV4-3	TRBJ2-7	CASRDSLGDSYEQYF
TRBV20-1	TRBJ1-2	CSARPYTGPYSGYTF
TRBV20-1	TRBJ1-1	CSARNGYPGQEDTEAFF
TRBV20-1	TRBJ2-7	CSARDHSNRDGDYEQYF
TRBV20-1	TRBJ2-4	CSASRTSYGGAKNIQYF
TRBV25-1	TRBJ1-1	CASINDRDSEAFF
TRBV7-9	TRBJ2-7	CASSLALWASGRVPSSYEQYF
TRBV29-1	TRBJ2-3	CSASGSPAGDTQYF
TRBV7-8	TRBJ2-2	CASSLEGTYPYTGELFF
TRBV25-1	TRBJ2-2	CASSGRDGQSIGELFF